One and the same sample provided the 9 T cell receptor beta chains below, sequenced in a study of control samples from healthy donors and cancer patients. The assay was immunoSEQ multiplex PCR, and TCRdb's table has in-frame clones only and misses some. The sample yields 150,000 to 200,000 clones, approximately 90% seen once. Sequences were obtained from blood. Every receptor here comes from a man aged 30-40 years in good health.

V and J are TRBV7-9 and TRBJ1-1; D is unclear. The CDR3 contains 15 residues. Germline V gene sequence: CDR1 SEHNR, CDR2 FQNEAQ (reference sequence). With 4 bases removed from V and 1 base from J, the gap between germline ends came to 13 bases. CDR3 amino acids: CASSSSWKENTEAFF. In DNA, the CDR3 is TGTGCCAGCAGCTCGTCCTGGAAGGAGAACACTGAAGCTTTCTTT.

The chain carries TRBV6-5 and TRBJ1-2, with D hard to call. Germline V gives CDR1 MNHEY, CDR2 SVGAGI. V lost 6 bases and J 3 bases, leaving 11 bases between the germline ends. The CDR3 has 13 residues. The CDR3 DNA sequence: TGTGCCAGCAGCCCCGGCGGATACTATGGCTACACCTTC. Translation gives CASSPGGYYGYTF.

V is TRBV11-2 and J is TRBJ1-1; D not resolved. The CDR3 runs 12 residues. CDR1 SGHAT and CDR2 FQNNGV come from the germline V gene. The ends were cut back, 4 bases at V and 8 bases at J, with 11 bases in the middle. CDR3: CASSSDPGEAFF. The CDR3 nucleotides are TGTGCCAGCAGCTCGGACCCAGGCGAAGCTTTCTTT.

This rearrangement joins TRBV19 to TRBJ2-5; the D is unclear. Germline loops: CDR1 LNHDA, CDR2 SQIVND (reference sequence). With 1 base removed from V and 10 bases from J, the gap between germline ends came to 7 bases. This CDR3 is 11 amino acids long. CDR3 coding DNA: TGTGCCAGTAGTATAGGTCGACGCCAGTACTTC. This codes for CASSIGRRQYF.

CDR3 sequence: CASSTGTINTDTQYF. The CDR3 DNA reads TGTGCCAGCAGTACCGGGACCATCAACACAGATACGCAGTATTTT. The V gene is TRBV6-5, the J gene TRBJ2-3, with D perhaps matching TRBD1 or TRBD2 (5 bases each). Germline assignment: CDR1 MNHEY and CDR2 SVGAGI. The CDR3 is made up of 15 amino acids. Between the trimmed V and J ends, which lost 5 bases and 2 bases, there was a span of 14 bases.

This chain joins TRBV6-2 or TRBV6-3 and TRBJ2-3; TRBD1 aligns across 8 bases. The CDR3 totals 15 residues. CDR1 is MNHEY and CDR2 is SVGEGT in the germline V gene. The junction had 1 base not matched to a gene; V was cut back by 0 bases and J by 2 bases. This CDR3 is CASSYSGQDTDTQYF. The CDR3 coding sequence is TGTGCCAGCAGTTACTCGGGACAGGACACAGATACGCAGTATTTT.

The rearrangement joins TRBV4-1 to TRBJ2-1, with a weak D call TRBD1 (5 bases). The germline V gene has CDR1 MGHRA and CDR2 YSYEKL. Trimming took 3 bases from V and 8 from J, leaving 23 bases between them. This CDR3 has 17 amino acids. CDR3 region: CASSHLGEQSLIDEQFF. CDR3 nucleotide sequence: TGCGCCAGCAGCCACCTAGGGGAACAGTCCCTAATCGATGAGCAGTTCTTC.

This clone has only a few counts. This rearrangement joins TRBV30 to TRBJ2-3; tentatively, D is TRBD2 (7 bases). The germline gives CDR1 GTSNPN, CDR2 SVGIG (reference sequence). V was shortened by 5 bases and J by 10 bases, with 22 bases between the two germline ends. This CDR3 comprises 14 residues. CDR3 in DNA: TGTGCCTGGGCGGCCCTCGGGGGGCTAGGGGCGCAGTATTTT. It translates to CAWAALGGLGAQYF.

Concerning this clone itself: Other DNA sequences in this specimen translate into the identical CDR3. CDR3 loop: CASSQDGGNTIYF. The CDR3 nucleotides read TGTGCCAGCAGCCAAGATGGAGGAAACACCATATATTTT. V and J are TRBV3-1 (or the pseudogene TRBV3-2) and TRBJ1-3; D not certain. The germline gives CDR1 LGHDT, CDR2 YNNKEL (reference sequence). This CDR3 comprises 13 residues. The V end was cut by 0 bases, the J end by 4 bases, with 4 bases between.